This T cell receptor beta chain was profiled in a study of blood T cell repertoires in COVID-19. Looking at the study overall: Sites across the United States, Italy and Spain contributed samples from acute and convalescent COVID-19.

Individuals drawn from around 24 US areas were about 18 to 95 years old. Donors were grouped by their self-reported clinical history. Per the original data handling: Nucleated cell number was recorded as an estimate derived from reference gene primer amplification. Using immunoSEQ multiplex PCR, the repertoire was profiled, and TCRdb retains in-frame clones only, with some absent. V, J and clone size are taken as reported in that table, and D and trimming were inferred from the DNA itself. The sample yields around 470,000 clones, 90% seen once. With V trimmed by 2 bases and J by 7 bases, 10 bases remained unmatched. This CDR3 contains 15 residues. The germline V gene encodes CDR1 LNHDA and CDR2 SQIVND (reference sequence).

The chain links TRBV19 to TRBJ2-7; 8 bases align to TRBD2. This sequence was found in a man aged 18 to 35 who had recovered from COVID-19. Sequencing was carried out using PBMCs or T cells enriched from blood (not recorded which). The CDR3, as DNA: TGTGCCAGTAGTATATCGGGACTAGTCACCGAAGAGCAGTACTTC. This translates into CASSISGLVTEEQYF. Based on the CDR3 plus reference TRBV19 and TRBJ2-7, the full variable domain is DGGITQSPKYLFRKEGQNVTLSCEQNLNHDAMYWYRQDPGQGLRLIYYSQIVNDFQKGDIAEGYSVSREKKESFPLTVTSAQKNPTAFYLCASSISGLVTEEQYFGPGTRLTVT.